What follows are 27 T cell receptor beta chains derived from one specimen sequenced in a study of T cell responses to AZD1222 COVID-19 vaccine. This table comes from immunoSEQ multiplex PCR, and its TCRdb copy is limited to in-frame clones, with some not included. This repertoire shows 160,000 or so clones, approximately 90% found once; its top ten account for approximately 4.8%. The specimen was peripheral blood, collected on day 0 of AZD1222 vaccination. The receptor source for this set is an adult in good health.

V usage is TRBV6-2 or TRBV6-3 and J usage is TRBJ2-1; 11 nucleotides align to TRBD2. The CDR3 is made up of 12 amino acids. The V and J ends lost 5 bases and 15 bases, in that order; junction bases with no gene match: 6. CDR1 and CDR2 from the germline V gene are MNHEY and SVGEGT. CDR3 sequence reads: CASSLAGGFGFF. Written as DNA, the CDR3 is TGTGCCAGCAGTCTAGCGGGGGGCTTTGGGTTCTTC.

The chain recombines TRBV5-8 with TRBJ1-1; 7 bases agree with TRBD1. The germline CDR1 and CDR2 sequences are SGHTS and YDEGEE. The CDR3 runs 15 residues. V was pared by 0 bases and J by 3 bases, with 5 bases of the junction left unmatched. CDR3 nucleotides: TGTGCCAGCAGCTTGGGGGACAGACCCGACACTGAAGCTTTCTTT. Amino acids: CASSLGDRPDTEAFF.

The chain uses TRBV7-3 and TRBJ1-1; D might be TRBD1 (5 bases). Trimming shortened V by 0 bases and J by 6 bases, and 11 bases separated the two germline ends. The CDR3 totals 14 residues. CDR1 and CDR2 from the germline V gene are SGHTA and FQGTGA. The CDR3 nucleotides are TGTGCCAGCAGCTTAACGGGGCGGGAACCTGAAGCTTTCTTT. Translation gives CASSLTGREPEAFF.

The sample holds one count of this clone. The CDR3 DNA reads TGTGCCAGCAGCCCCGCCAGATACAATCAGCCCCAGCATTTT. This codes for CASSPARYNQPQHF. J is TRBJ1-5 and V is TRBV7-9; D ambiguous. The length of the CDR3 is 14 residues. Per the germline V gene, CDR1 is SEHNR and CDR2 is FQNEAQ (reference sequence). V was clipped by 5 bases and J by 3 bases, with 11 bases between them.

This sequence joins TRBV7-8 and TRBJ2-7; no definite D call. There are 14 residues in the CDR3. CDR1 and CDR2 (germline): SGHVS, FQNEAQ. Between the trimmed V and J ends, which lost 0 bases and 3 bases, there was a span of 9 bases. CDR3 sequence: CASSLALGIYEQYF. In DNA, the CDR3 is TGTGCCAGCAGCTTAGCACTGGGTATCTACGAGCAGTACTTC.

The rearrangement joins TRBV21-1 to TRBJ1-2; the table calls TRBD1, which could not be checked here. TRBV21-1 is an annotated pseudogene. The CDR3 length is 17 residues. The CDR3 DNA reads as TGTGCCAGCAGCCACCTTCCCCTTGACAGGCCACTCTATGGCTACACCTTC. The encoded protein is CASSHLPLDRPLYGYTF.

This clone was observed a single time. The chain couples TRBV19 to TRBJ1-5; D not resolved. Germline V CDR1 and CDR2: LNHDA, SQIVND (reference sequence). V lost 6 bases and J lost 4, with 13 bases in between. This CDR3 is built from 14 residues. The CDR3 loop reads CASRSSRSNQPQHF. CDR3 in DNA: TGTGCCAGTAGAAGTAGCAGGTCTAATCAGCCCCAGCATTTT.

This clone has only a few counts. The chain uses TRBV5-1 and TRBJ1-2; D is unresolved. V lost 4 bases, J lost 8 bases, and 18 bases lay in between. The germline gives CDR1 SGHRS, CDR2 YFSETQ. The CDR3 is 14 residues long. The CDR3 DNA is TGCGCCAGCAGCACCTGGACGGGAGGGCAAGGCTACACCTTC. Its protein product is CASSTWTGGQGYTF. Looking up the rest from reference TRBV5-1 and TRBJ1-2 gives the full variable domain: KAGVTQTPRYLIKTRGQQVTLSCSPISGHRSVSWYQQTPGQGLQFLFEYFSETQRNKGNFPGRFSGRQFSNSRSEMNVSTLELGDSALYLCASSTWTGGQGYTFGSGTRLTVV.

This chain connects TRBV7-9 to TRBJ1-2; 8 bases are shared with TRBD1. Germline lookup yields CDR1 SEHNR and CDR2 FQNEAQ (reference sequence). Unmatched junction bases numbered 3, after V lost 2 bases and J lost 4 bases. The CDR3 runs 14 residues. CDR3 in DNA: TGTGCCAGCAGCTTAACGGGACAGGCCTATGGCTACACCTTC. Translating it yields CASSLTGQAYGYTF.

The chain uses TRBV9 and TRBJ2-1, with TRBD1 identical over 7 bases. The CDR3 runs 16 residues. V was pared by 4 bases and J by 4 bases, with 11 bases of the junction left unmatched. Per germline, CDR1 SGDLS and CDR2 YYNGEE. CDR3 bases: TGTGCCAGCAGCCCCTTAGACAGGGAACTGTACAATGAGCAGTTCTTC. Protein sequence: CASSPLDRELYNEQFF. Looking up the rest from reference TRBV9 and TRBJ2-1 gives the full variable domain: DSGVTQTPKHLITATGQRVTLRCSPRSGDLSVYWYQQSLDQGLQFLIQYYNGEERAKGNILERFSAQQFPDLHSELNLSSLELGDSALYFCASSPLDRELYNEQFFGPGTRLTVL.

The CDR3 bases are TGCGCCAGCAGCTTGGGCGGCTCGGTTGGTGAAAAACTGTTTTTT. Its protein is CASSLGGSVGEKLFF. The chain is built from TRBV5-1 and TRBJ1-4; D unclear. With 0 bases removed from V and 7 bases from J, the gap between germline ends came to 13 bases. Germline loops: CDR1 SGHRS, CDR2 YFSETQ. The CDR3 is made up of 15 amino acids.

This clone has more than one count but fewer than ten. The V and J genes are TRBV28 and TRBJ2-3; D assignment may be TRBD1 or TRBD2 (5 bases each). This CDR3 region has 15 residues. CDR1 is MDHEN and CDR2 is SYDVKM in the germline V gene. V gave up 7 bases and J gave up 2 bases, with 16 bases separating them. CDR3 nucleotide sequence: TGTGCCAGCACTCCTGGGGACGGATACACAGATACGCAGTATTTT. Translation: CASTPGDGYTDTQYF.

As regards this clone: A read error may produce the germline difference seen at one junction end. This chain joins TRBV20-1 and TRBJ1-2; D is ambiguous. This CDR3 spans 9 amino acids. Germline CDR1 DFQATT, CDR2 SNEGSKA (reference sequence). The CDR3 DNA follows: TGCAGCGCTAACTATGGCTACACCTTC. Its protein is CSANYGYTF.

CDR3 DNA: TGTGCCAGACCCAGCTCCCCAACGTTAGAGACAGGGGAGAACACCATATATTTT. It specifies CARPSSPTLETGENTIYF. The rearrangement joins TRBV28 to TRBJ1-3; 8 bases line up with TRBD1. Germline V gene sequence: CDR1 MDHEN, CDR2 SYDVKM. J was trimmed by 7 bases and V by 9 bases; bases with no gene match: 23. This CDR3 spans 18 amino acids.

V gene TRBV28 combines with J gene TRBJ1-5, with no clear D. Germline CDR1 is MDHEN and CDR2 is SYDVKM. Trimming cost V 2 bases and J 2 bases, with 13 bases left between them. The CDR3 covers 16 residues. CDR3 protein: CASSLLTLSGNQPQHF. CDR3 bases: TGTGCCAGCAGTTTACTGACCCTCTCGGGCAATCAGCCCCAGCATTTT. Combining the CDR3 with reference TRBV28 and TRBJ1-5 gives the whole variable domain DVKVTQSSRYLVKRTGEKVFLECVQDMDHENMFWYRQDPGLGLRLIYFSYDVKMKEKGDIPEGYSVSREKKERFSLILESASTNQTSMYLCASSLLTLSGNQPQHFGDGTRLSIL.

This clone was seen a single time. This chain joins TRBV28 and TRBJ1-3; D might be TRBD1 (6 bases). The ends were cut back, 3 bases at V and 0 bases at J, with 15 bases in the middle. The CDR3 has 17 amino acids. Germline V gene lookup returns CDR1 MDHEN and CDR2 SYDVKM. CDR3 amino acids: CASSFSRGDSSGNTIYF. The CDR3 region has the DNA TGTGCCAGCAGTTTTTCGAGGGGGGATAGCTCTGGAAACACCATATATTTT. The whole variable domain, remainder taken from reference TRBV28 and TRBJ1-3, is DVKVTQSSRYLVKRTGEKVFLECVQDMDHENMFWYRQDPGLGLRLIYFSYDVKMKEKGDIPEGYSVSREKKERFSLILESASTNQTSMYLCASSFSRGDSSGNTIYFGEGSWLTVV.

This clone was observed a single time. The gene calls are TRBV9 and TRBJ2-7, with D uncertain. The CDR3 has 13 residues. Trimming cost V 4 bases and J 7 bases, with 15 bases left between them. The germline V gene encodes CDR1 SGDLS and CDR2 YYNGEE. For the CDR3, the DNA is TGTGCCAGCAGCTCGACCCTATCATGGGAGCAGTACTTC. Translated: CASSSTLSWEQYF.

V and J are TRBV4-3 and TRBJ1-2; 8 bases map to TRBD1. CDR1 and CDR2 from the germline V gene are LGHNA and YSLEER. V shed 4 bases and J 0 bases; nucleotides not matched to a gene: 4. The CDR3 covers 15 residues. CDR3 nucleotides: TGCGCCAGCAGCCCGGGGACAGGCTCTAACTATGGCTACACCTTC. Protein: CASSPGTGSNYGYTF.

In its sample, this clone was seen once. The chain employs TRBV7-2 and TRBJ1-6; TRBD1 matches 7 bases. From germline, CDR1 is SGHTA and CDR2 FQGNSA. There are 14 residues in the CDR3. The CDR3 protein is CAKAWDSPNSPLHF. The DNA for the CDR3 is TGTGCGAAAGCTTGGGACAGTCCTAATTCACCCCTCCACTTT.

The chain has TRBV5-1 and TRBJ2-3; 14 bases are shared with TRBD2. Germline V CDR1 and CDR2: SGHRS, YFSETQ. The J segment lost 6 bases and the V segment lost 4 bases, leaving 10 bases of the junction unmatched. CDR3 length: 17 residues. The CDR3 reads CASSPTSGRALADTQYF. The CDR3 DNA follows: TGCGCCAGCAGCCCGACTAGCGGGAGGGCCCTGGCGGATACGCAGTATTTT.

The chain has TRBV30 and TRBJ1-1; D remains unclear. Deletions cut 5 bases from V and 7 bases from J, with 14 bases between. This CDR3 contains 12 residues. Germline V CDR1 and CDR2: GTSNPN, SVGIG (reference sequence). CDR3: CAWDIMGSEAFF. The DNA for the CDR3 is TGTGCCTGGGATATTATGGGGAGTGAAGCTTTCTTT.

This chain uses TRBV7-3 with TRBJ2-1; D assignment may be TRBD1 or TRBD2 (5 bases each). CDR3 size: 15 residues. V lost 5 bases and J lost 5, with 16 bases in between. Looked up from germline, CDR1 is SGHTA and CDR2 is FQGTGA. CDR3 sequence reads: CASSTGTRNNNEQFF. In DNA form, the CDR3 reads TGTGCCAGCAGCACCGGGACCAGAAATAACAATGAGCAGTTCTTC.

The chain recombines TRBV5-1 with TRBJ1-2, with TRBD1 as a possible D gene (6 bases). The length of the CDR3 is 17 residues. Trimming shortened V by 0 bases and J by 5 bases, and 20 bases separated the two germline ends. The V gene's germline CDR1 is SGHRS and CDR2 YFSETQ. The CDR3 coding sequence is TGCGCCAGCAGCTTGGCCACAAACGCCGGGACAACTTATGGCTACACCTTC. It is translated as CASSLATNAGTTYGYTF.

V usage is TRBV4-1 and J usage is TRBJ1-5, with TRBD1 matching 8 bases. V lost 4 bases, J lost 9 bases, and 8 bases stayed unmatched. CDR3 size: 14 residues. Germline V lookup: CDR1 MGHRA, CDR2 YSYEKL. The CDR3 bases are TGCGCCAGCAGCCTCGGACAGGGCGCCGGGCCCCAGCATTTT. Translation: CASSLGQGAGPQHF.

This clone was recorded once. The V and J genes are TRBV2 and TRBJ1-5; D not resolved. Germline V gene data show CDR1 as SNHLY and CDR2 as FYNNEI. The CDR3 runs to 14 residues. V lost 4 bases and J lost 7, with 14 bases in between. CDR3: CASSGRVQEQPQHF. CDR3 nucleotides: TGTGCCAGCAGTGGCCGGGTTCAAGAGCAGCCCCAGCATTTT.

Details on this clone: Other DNA sequences in the same sample also yield this CDR3. The rearrangement links TRBV27 to TRBJ2-1, with D perhaps TRBD1 (6 bases). V lost 5 bases to trimming and J lost 0 bases, with 11 bases between them. CDR3 length: 15 residues. The germline V gene has CDR1 MNHEY and CDR2 SMNVEV (reference sequence). CDR3 DNA: TGTGCCAGCAGTCCCGGACAGAGCTCCTACAATGAGCAGTTCTTC. This encodes CASSPGQSSYNEQFF.

The chain recombines TRBV5-5 with TRBJ2-7; D is undetermined. The germline V gene encodes CDR1 SGHKS and CDR2 YYEKEE (reference sequence). The CDR3 is 13 residues long. Trimming removed 5 bases at V and 2 bases at J, with 11 bases between. CDR3 nucleotide sequence: TGTGCCAGCAGATCCGAGGAAGCCTACGAGCAGTACTTC. As protein: CASRSEEAYEQYF.